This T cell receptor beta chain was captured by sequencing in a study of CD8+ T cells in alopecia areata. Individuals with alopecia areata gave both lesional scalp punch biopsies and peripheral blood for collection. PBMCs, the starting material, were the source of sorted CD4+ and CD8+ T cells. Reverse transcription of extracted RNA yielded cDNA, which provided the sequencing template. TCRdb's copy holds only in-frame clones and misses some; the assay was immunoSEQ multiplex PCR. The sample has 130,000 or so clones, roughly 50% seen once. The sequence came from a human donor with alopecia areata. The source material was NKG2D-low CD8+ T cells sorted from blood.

CDR3 bases: TGTGCCTGGAGTGACGGCGACAATGAGCAGTTCTTC. Its protein is CAWSDGDNEQFF. The rearrangement uses TRBV30 and TRBJ2-1; D ambiguous. CDR1 and CDR2 (germline): GTSNPN, SVGIG (reference sequence). V was trimmed by 1 base and J by 5 bases, leaving 6 bases between them. CDR3 length: 12 amino acids. The whole variable domain, remainder taken from reference TRBV30 and TRBJ2-1, is SQTIHQWPATLVQPVGSPLSLECTVEGTSNPNLYWYRQAAGRGLQLLFYSVGIGQISSEVPQNLSASRPQDRQFILSSKKLLLSDSGFYLCAWSDGDNEQFFGPGTRLTVL.